This T cell receptor beta chain was recorded in a study of T cell responses to AZD1222 COVID-19 vaccine. This CDR3 spans 11 amino acids. Germline values: CDR1 MNHEY, CDR2 SMNVEV (reference sequence). Between the trimmed V and J ends, which lost 4 bases and 0 bases, there was a span of 1 base. About this clone: Its antigen is as yet unknown.

Study-level results: AZD1222 recipients seropositive at baseline numbered only five to seven. Repertoires were obtained solely post-peak T cell response. Spike-specific TCR repertoires showed rising breadth and depth after two AZD1222 doses.

The protocol was immunoSEQ multiplex PCR, while the TCRdb copy is restricted to in-frame clones and leaves out a portion. The data hold over 60,000 clones, with around 90% observed a single time. V usage is TRBV27 and J usage is TRBJ2-7; D is uncertain. The origin of this receptor is an adult who received the MenACWY meningococcal vaccine as a control. The sample consisted of peripheral blood, taken 28 days after the second dose of the MenACWY control vaccine. CDR3: CASSSSYEQYF. The CDR3 region has the DNA TGTGCCAGCAGTTCCTCCTACGAGCAGTACTTC.